A selection of T cell receptor beta chains follows, all from one sample in a study of Graves' ophthalmopathy and Graves' hyperthyroidism. Using its own MiXCR run on the multiplex PCR reads, TCRdb lists one record per CDR3 protein. This sample has over a million distinct CDR3 sequences, with roughly 35% found just once. The sequenced sample was peripheral blood or thyroid tissue (not recorded which). The origin of the receptors is an adult man with Graves' hyperthyroidism. CDR3s include the opening cysteine and the closing phenylalanine or tryptophan. A D gene is named only where the DNA matches it firmly. Part of the rows lack a size; the others show once, few, many or a class for expanded clones.

>few|TRBJ1-2|TRBV10-3|.
TGTGCCACCAGTGAGTCGGCGGGCTACACCTTC
CATSESAGYTF
>.|TRBJ2-7|TRBV2|TRBD1
TGTGCCAGCTCACCGCAGGGGGACCACGAGCAGTACTTC
CASSPQGDHEQYF
>.|TRBJ2-3|TRBV29-1|.
TGCAGCGTTGAACAGCTTTTCCGCCCAGATACGCAGTATTTT
CSVEQLFRPDTQYF
>.|TRBJ2-6|TRBV2|.
TGTGCCAGCACGCGGCAGGGGGCCAACGTCCTGACTTTC
CASTRQGANVLTF
>many|TRBJ2-2|TRBV7-6|.
TGTGCCAGCAGCTTACGTCAGGAGGGGTGGACCGGGGAGCTGTTTTTT
CASSLRQEGWTGELFF
>.|TRBJ1-6|TRBV5-1|.
TGCGCCAGCAGCCCTGATATAGGGAATTCGGCCCTCCACTTT
CASSPDIGNSALHF
>.|TRBJ1-2|TRBV3-1|.
TGTGCCAGCAGCCAAGATGGAAATGGCTACACCTTC
CASSQDGNGYTF
>many|TRBJ2-5|TRBV29-1|TRBD1
TGCAGCGTTGAGGAGACAGGGGGCCTTCCGGAGACCCAGTACTTC
CSVEETGGLPETQYF
>.|TRBJ2-5|TRBV7-9|.
TGTGCCAGCAGCTGGGCCGACAAGACCCAGTACTTC
CASSWADKTQYF
>many|TRBJ1-6|TRBV20-1|TRBD1
TGCAGTGCTAGCCGGACAGGGGACAATTCACCCCTCCACTTT
CSASRTGDNSPLHF
>many|TRBJ2-5|TRBV7-9|TRBD2
TGTGCCAGCAGCTCCCCTCTAGCGGGAGCGAGGGAGACCCAGTACTTC
CASSSPLAGARETQYF
>many|TRBJ2-2|TRBV10-2|.
TGCGCCAGCACCCTCACCACTATAGGGGAGCTGTTTTTT
CASTLTTIGELFF
>many|TRBJ2-7|TRBV7-2|.
TGTGCCAGCAGCTTAAGCCTGGCTGGTACCTACGAGCAGTACTTC
CASSLSLAGTYEQYF
>.|TRBJ1-5|TRBV10-3|TRBD1
TGTGCCACGGGACAGGGCGAGGGTCAGCCCCAGCATTTT
CATGQGEGQPQHF
>many|TRBJ2-7|TRBV20-1|TRBD2
TGCAGTGCCTCCTGGACTAGCGGGAGTAAGCAGTACTTC
CSASWTSGSKQYF
>many|TRBJ2-6|TRBV6-5|.
TGTGCCAGCAGTTACTCGGGTTCGGCGTCTGGGGCCAACGTCCTGACTTTC
CASSYSGSASGANVLTF
>few|TRBJ1-5|TRBV2|TRBD1
TGTGCCAGCAGTGAATTGGGGACAGGGGTTAATCAGCCCCAGCATTTT
CASSELGTGVNQPQHF